This paragraph covers one T cell receptor beta chain sequence. This clone's antigen is unknown. No base-level quality is on record; no much larger clone is a single base apart. This sample stems from a study of cytomegalovirus exposure and HLA in healthy donors (dated by TCRdb to the late 2010s). Regarding the study in general: According to an earlier analysis of 550 to 750 of the donors, some 180 million T cells yielded 120 million or so unique TCR beta sequences and approximately 300 Gb of sequence data. About 320 gigabases of sequencing data and 70 million to 85 million unique TCR sequences were included in an early release covering around 600 HLA-typed donors. Of the 350 to 450 genotyped donors, 65% to 90% fell in the genetic ancestry cluster associated with self-reported Caucasian donors. The aim of the study was to test whether cataloging public T cell receptors could identify signatures of past pathogen exposure. The study profiled the T cell repertoires of fewer than 850 subjects by immunosequencing and related them to cytomegalovirus serostatus. Along with the roughly 670-subject first cohort, a separate validation cohort of around 120 different subjects was used. High-throughput TCR immunosequencing, statistical association of individual TCRs with disease status, and machine learning were combined to predict cytomegalovirus infection status. A later analysis re-examined previously published TCR beta repertoires from several hundred donors and added high-resolution HLA genotyping to investigate patterns of TCR occurrence. The later analysis used no new phenotypic data to find candidate immune exposures, relying instead on TCR beta sequences and their occurrence across donors. To decide whether each TCR beta V gene segment behaved as functional or pseudogenic, an earlier analysis of 587 of the donors relied on high-throughput TCR beta sequencing. Alongside the repertoire data, information on donor age, sex, ethnicity and CMV serostatus was compiled. A later genetic analysis used genome-wide SNP genotypes for about 65% of the roughly 700 donors, treating that subset as a discovery cohort. All discovery cohort repertoires had been generated on a single sequencing platform. HLA typing covered class I and class II loci at four-digit resolution. The number of donors typed differed by locus, with 629-630 for A, B, C, DRB1 and DQB1, 522 for DQA1, over 600 for DPA1, and some 440 for DPB1. Because of strong linkage in the cohort, roughly 5 DR-DQ haplotypes were treated as single units for association and clustering. Among around 400 genotyped donors of the cohort, an average of roughly 230,000 unique TCR beta nucleotide sequences was sequenced per donor, of which 15% to 20% were non-productive.

The cohort consisted of some 730 healthy bone marrow donors. All cohort members were sampled while nominally healthy, although unrecorded immune exposures were likely present. The donor tested CMV seropositive, placing the donor among the approximately 290 seropositive members of the cohort. Each donor provided a peripheral blood sample, and peripheral blood mononuclear cells were used for TCR beta sequencing. Genomic DNA was extracted from the blood cell samples with the Qiagen DNeasy Blood Extraction Kit. V is reduced by 3 bases and J by 5 bases, leaving a spacing of 17 bases between them. The CDR3 runs 16 residues from the cysteine to the phenylalanine. Of the read, only the CDR3 DNA is kept; its 48 bases are in frame from base 1. Looking up the germline V gene (reference sequence) yields CDR1 SEHNR and CDR2 FQNEAQ. What the study reported, not specific to this receptor: CMV serostatus was the only immune exposure information available for the cohort. Roughly uniform sequencing depth across donors was assumed in presence/absence analyses, although this assumption may not hold. Because HLA typing was unavailable for some donors at each locus, only the typed subset was used in association tests. In this cohort, only TCR beta chains were sequenced, and detectable features were limited by the absence of alpha or paired-chain data. Linkage disequilibrium might explain the correlated functional status among segregating V segments, but an unknown experimental factor could not be ruled out. According to a later genetic analysis, donors in an Asian-associated ancestry cluster had fewer N-insertions in productive TCRs than the approximately 670-donor mean. Some IMGT-functional V segments, including TRBV6-2 and TRBV6-3, could not be told apart with the 87-base-pair reads, so those segments were excluded. A further reported finding was that TCR beta sequences accurately predicted the HLA-A and HLA-B alleles for most subjects in the first cohort. Because counts were too low, about 15 rarely observed V segments, including chromosome 9 orphons, were left out of the earlier analysis of roughly 600 of the donors. While some public TCRs were present in many individuals, most TCR sequences turned up only very rarely across donors. It was suggested by the authors that the approach could potentially be generalized to other disease states and immunological phenotypes. Broadly in line with IMGT annotations, most TCR beta V segments showed up in productive rearrangements about 87% or about 30% of the time in an earlier analysis of several hundred of the donors. An association between a missense DCLRE1C variant and V-gene and J-gene trimming of TCR beta chains was found in a later genetic analysis and replicated in an independent cohort. The sequencing pipeline was judged likely to have produced a cluster of highly shared sequence variants as a technical artifact. A later analysis associated about 16,000 TCR beta sequences with specific HLA alleles at a false discovery rate of 0.05. In vitro tests confirmed that three of the cytomegalovirus-associated TCR beta chains recognize cytomegalovirus antigens. Strong co-occurrence of HLA alleles, especially DR and DQ, made assigning TCR associations to individual alleles difficult. Several of the top co-occurrence clusters appeared to be linked to parvovirus B19, influenza, CMV and Epstein-Barr virus, according to a later analysis. According to a later analysis, most CMV-associated TCR beta chains appeared to be HLA-restricted, and the HLA associations seemed to be driven largely by CMV exposure. The study listed 150 to 200 TCR beta chains as associated with cytomegalovirus. In a later analysis, HLA-associated TCR beta chains showed more clonal expansion and lower generation probabilities than non-associated chains that were equally common. In a later analysis, TCR association rates were found to vary across HLA loci, with the most associated TCRs seen for DRB1 alleles and the fewest for HLA-C alleles. In both the original and validation cohorts, the classifier was reported to diagnose cytomegalovirus status with high specificity and sensitivity.

Libraries were prepared through the immunoSEQ multiplex PCR assay. For the multiplex PCR, a mixture combining 60 forward primers for TCR Vbeta segments and 13 reverse primers for TCR Jbeta segments was used. The CDR3 region of rearranged TCR beta genes was amplified from genomic DNA by a multiplex PCR assay. On the Illumina HiSeq System, the amplified TCR beta libraries were sequenced as 87-base-pair reads. The study's processing was this. A later analysis tallied around 80 million unique TCR beta chains across the 640 or so repertoires, and roughly 11 million of those chains were shared by two or more donors. Raw reads were error-corrected and collapsed into unique sequences with a nearest-neighbor algorithm that merged closely related sequences to remove PCR and sequencing errors. Alignment of CDR3 sequences to IMGT reference sequences was used to assign V, D and J gene segments. For a sequence to be retained, a match of at least six nucleotides was required to both a V gene segment and a J gene segment. A rearrangement was called productive if the CDR3 had no stop codons and remained in frame with V and J, and every other rearrangement was called non-productive. Following IMGT convention, CDR3 was defined as the stretch from the second conserved V-encoded cysteine up to the conserved J-encoded phenylalanine. The earlier analysis of about 530 of the donors excluded any sequence lacking an unambiguous match to a single V gene segment. An earlier analysis of several hundred of the donors classified V segments as functional when productive rearrangements were above 56.7% and as segregating when the standard deviation between donors was above 5%. A statistical classification framework was developed to diagnose cytomegalovirus status using the catalog of TCR beta chain sequences. V and J gene assignment, in a later analysis, came from comparing TCR nucleotide sequences with IMGT/GENE-DB human TR gene sequences. The TCRdist pipeline was used in a later analysis to assign CDR3 sequences and most-parsimonious VDJ recombination scenarios. In a later analysis, every TCR beta chain was defined by the combination of its CDR3 amino acid sequence and its V-gene family, and reads without a unique V-gene family were dropped. As a way to deal with suspected cross-contamination and a sequencing artifact, a later analysis dropped hundreds of nucleotide sequences that were highly shared and had low generation probability. In a later analysis, a clonal expansion index for each public chain was calculated from normalized within-repertoire ranks of inferred template counts. In a later analysis, generation probabilities were computed with a VDJ recombination model fitted to out-of-frame rearrangements, and the resulting probabilities were checked against IGoR. In a later analysis, TCR-TCR, TCR-HLA and TCR-CMV co-occurrence was scored with hypergeometric tests, and a repertoire-size bias correction was applied to TCR pairs. To estimate false discovery rates, a later analysis permuted the HLA or CMV assignments 20 times. In a later analysis, co-occurring TCRs were grouped using DBSCAN, and TCRdist sequence similarity was added for clustering within HLA-allele-positive subsets. Repertoires with fewer than 30,000 or more than 120,000 public chains, plus five repertoires with anomalous nucleotide sharing, were excluded from co-occurrence clustering. Drawn from immuneACCESS, this table holds only the in-frame rearrangements with V and J called that TCRdb kept. Clones are partly lost; checked studies trace under half to an unresolved V gene and leave the rest unexplained. V, J and clone size are taken as reported in that table, and D and trimming were inferred from the DNA itself. The sample table records around 160,000 clones; 75% to 90% of these occur just once. The ten largest clonotypes hold about 4% of the sample.

The clonotype was recovered from a middle-aged man in good health and CMV-seropositive. Sequenced material: PBMCs. The sequence is built from TRBV7-9 and TRBJ1-5; TRBD1 is a weak D gene call, 5 bases matching. The nucleotides read TGTGCCAGCAGCTTGTCCAATCAGGGTCGTGATCAGCCCCAGCATTTT. The resulting protein is CASSLSNQGRDQPQHF.